This T cell receptor (beta chain) was obtained from a study of blood T cells in healthy people across ages. CDR1 is SGDLS and CDR2 is YYNGEE in the germline V gene. This CDR3 contains 15 residues. V trimming: 2 bases; J trimming: 2 bases; junction bases outside the gene matches: 4. Notes on the study in general: Diversity estimates drawn from one million T cells were deemed underestimates. Naive CD4+ cell counts and diversity both ran higher in long-lived than in aged donors.

Next came a second PCR, run for roughly 6 to 11 cycles, which used a sample-barcoded 5' primer along with a J-beta primer mix. TCRdb independently ran MiXCR on the 5' RACE reads; one entry per CDR3 protein. The repertoire holds under 1,000,000 distinct CDR3 sequences, with about half as singletons. This clonotype was counted between two and nine times. Its specificity is unknown. This clonotype was obtained from a man older than 75 in good health. The sequenced sample consisted of blood. V and J are TRBV9 and TRBJ2-1; TRBD2 matches at 7 bases. The CDR3 sequence is CASSVSGTPYNEQFF. The CDR3 DNA follows: TGTGCCAGCAGCGTGAGCGGGACCCCCTACAATGAGCAGTTCTTC. Based on the CDR3 plus reference TRBV9 and TRBJ2-1, the full variable domain is DSGVTQTPKHLITATGQRVTLRCSPRSGDLSVYWYQQSLDQGLQFLIQYYNGEERAKGNILERFSAQQFPDLHSELNLSSLELGDSALYFCASSVSGTPYNEQFFGPGTRLTVL.